This record concerns one TCR beta chain sequence. This entry is derived from a study of blood T cell repertoires in COVID-19. Study in general: Samples came from the United States, Italy and Spain, spanning acute and convalescent COVID-19.

The germline V gene has CDR1 MGHRA and CDR2 YSYEKL. This CDR3 has 15 residues. Trimming cost V 0 bases and J 6 bases, with 11 bases left between them. In the study's own analysis: The authors estimated nucleated cell counts from reference gene primer amplification. Clones were sequenced by immunoSEQ multiplex PCR, and TCRdb holds only the in-frame ones, with some missing. V and J calls plus clone size are reproduced from that table; the DNA served to infer D and trimming. Among fewer than 250,000 clones listed, 80% to 90% were seen once. The chain combines TRBV4-1 with TRBJ2-2, with D possibly matching TRBD2 (6 bases). Material: PBMCs or T cells enriched from blood (not recorded which). The clonotype comes from a man aged 25-45 years in a cohort exposed to, infected with or recovered from COVID-19 (not recorded which). The CDR3 here is CASSQDFTGAGELFF. The CDR3 nucleotides read TGCGCCAGCAGCCAAGATTTTACGGGGGCCGGGGAGCTGTTTTTT.